Here is one T cell receptor beta chain with its context. Generated by immunoSEQ multiplex PCR, the TCRdb table keeps only in-frame clones and is missing some. Altogether about 320,000 clones are present, 80% to 90% being singletons, with the ten largest covering around 5%. These data originate in a study of blood T cell repertoires in COVID-19. The V gene lost 1 base and the J gene lost 0 bases, with 8 bases spanning the gap. CDR1 and CDR2 from the germline V gene are SSHAT and FNYEAQ (reference sequence). This CDR3 has 15 amino acids. The source of this sequence is a man aged 25 to 40 who had recovered from COVID-19. V usage is TRBV7-7 and J usage is TRBJ2-3; perhaps TRBD1 as D (5 bases). Input material: PBMCs or T cells enriched from blood (not recorded which). The DNA of the CDR3 is TGTGCCAGCAGCTTAGGATCAGGGAGCACAGATACGCAGTATTTT. Translation: CASSLGSGSTDTQYF.